The next 14 T cell receptor beta chains were all read from a single sample in a study of T-cell reconstitution after alpha-beta-depleted transplantation in children. Unique molecular identifiers were incorporated when the TCRbeta library was constructed. TCRdb called the PCR reads again in MiXCR, with one record for every CDR3 protein. This sample has about 210,000 distinct CDR3 sequences, with roughly a sixth found just once. The starting material was PBMCs, mostly from graft donor cells, obtained 360 days after TCRalphabeta/CD19-depleted stem cell transplant. The receptors were gathered from a male patient between 2 and 10 years old who had a stem cell transplant for acute lymphoblastic leukemia, so the T cells may come from the graft donor.

This clonotype was recorded a few times. This chain links TRBV24-1 with TRBJ2-2; no clear D. Trimming took off 4 bases at V and 7 bases at J, with 12 bases between the two ends. The CDR3 loop spans 14 amino acids. Germline CDR1 KGHDR, CDR2 SFDVKD. CDR3 DNA sequence: TGTGCCACCAGTGACGTACTATCCCACGGGGAGCTGTTTTTT. Translated, it gives CATSDVLSHGELFF.

The chain carries TRBV5-1 and TRBJ2-5, with D possibly being TRBD1 or TRBD2 (5 bases each). CDR3 length: 13 amino acids. V shed 4 bases and J shed 5 bases, with 12 bases lying between them. Germline V gene data show CDR1 as SGHRS and CDR2 as YFSETQ. The CDR3 DNA sequence: TGCGCCAGCAGCCCGGGGACCATGGAGACCCAGTACTTC. It is translated as CASSPGTMETQYF.

This clonotype was observed a few times. The chain carries TRBV12-3 or TRBV12-4 and TRBJ1-5; TRBD1 agrees at 9 bases. Losses at the gene ends were 6 bases for V and 5 bases for J; bases not matched to a gene: 11. The CDR3 is 16 amino acids. The DNA of the CDR3 is TGTGCCAGCAGGCCCGAAAGTACAGGGGGCTATCAGCCCCAGCATTTT. The encoded protein is CASRPESTGGYQPQHF.

The V call is TRBV27, the J call TRBJ1-5, with a weak D call TRBD1 (6 bases). The CDR3 extends over 15 amino acids. The V end lost 3 bases, the J end lost 4 bases, and 13 bases lay between the germline ends. CDR1 and CDR2 from the germline V gene are MNHEY and SMNVEV (reference sequence). The CDR3 region is CASSFLGGRNQPQHF. Here the CDR3 DNA reads TGTGCCAGCAGTTTCCTCGGGGGGCGTAATCAGCCCCAGCATTTT.

The CDR3 loop reads CSAAGQSFQPQHF. CDR3 nucleotides: TGCAGTGCGGCGGGACAATCTTTTCAGCCCCAGCATTTT. The chain carries TRBV20-1 and TRBJ1-5; D might be TRBD1 (6 bases). This CDR3 is 13 amino acids long. Per germline, CDR1 DFQATT and CDR2 SNEGSKA (reference sequence). Deletions cut 6 bases from V and 6 bases from J, with 15 bases between.

The CDR3 is CASRPLDPYLSYEQYF. The CDR3 nucleotides are TGTGCCAGCAGACCCCTCGACCCTTACCTCTCCTACGAGCAGTACTTC. This chain connects TRBV11-2 to TRBJ2-7; D call uncertain. The CDR3 totals 16 residues. The germline V and J ends were trimmed by 6 bases and 0 bases, with 18 bases remaining between them. Germline V gene sequence: CDR1 SGHAT, CDR2 FQNNGV.

This chain links TRBV4-3 with TRBJ2-2, with 9 bases matching TRBD1. From germline, CDR1 is LGHNA and CDR2 YSLEER. The J segment lost 4 bases and the V segment lost 3 bases, leaving 0 bases of the junction unmatched. The CDR3 has 14 amino acids. The CDR3 spells CASSQTGGTGELFF. The CDR3 DNA sequence: TGCGCCAGCAGCCAGACAGGGGGCACCGGGGAGCTGTTTTTT.

This clonotype was picked up many times. The J gene is TRBJ1-2, the V gene TRBV5-1; D perhaps matches TRBD1 (6 bases). Trimming pared 5 bases from V and 4 bases from J, leaving 9 bases between. This CDR3 has 12 residues. The germline V gene encodes CDR1 SGHRS and CDR2 YFSETQ. The CDR3: CASSGQLYGYTF. CDR3 in DNA: TGCGCCAGCAGTGGACAGCTCTATGGCTACACCTTC.

The chain recombines TRBV20-1 with TRBJ2-2; 12 nucleotides align to TRBD1. J lost 6 bases, V lost 5 bases, and 13 bases had no gene match. CDR3 length: 17 amino acids. The germline V gene encodes CDR1 DFQATT and CDR2 SNEGSKA (reference sequence). The CDR3 is CSAPATGQGAGAGELFF. In nucleotides, the CDR3 is TGCAGTGCTCCCGCTACGGGACAGGGGGCTGGAGCCGGGGAGCTGTTTTTT.

J is TRBJ1-5 and V is TRBV4-2; D gene uncertain. This CDR3 spans 14 amino acids. V was clipped by 0 bases and J by 3 bases, with 6 bases between them. CDR1 is LGHNA and CDR2 is YNFKEQ in the germline V gene. The CDR3 DNA follows: TGTGCCAGCAGCCAAGAGGGCTACAATCAGCCCCAGCATTTT. Residues: CASSQEGYNQPQHF.

This clonotype was seen a few times. The CDR3 sequence is CASSARHATGELFF. CDR3 coding DNA: TGTGCCAGCAGCGCCCGACACGCCACCGGGGAGCTGTTTTTT. V usage is TRBV9 and J usage is TRBJ2-2; D remains unclear. The ends were cut back, 3 bases at V and 4 bases at J, with 10 bases in the middle. CDR1 is SGDLS, CDR2 YYNGEE, per germline. The CDR3 length is 14 residues.

The table lists this clonotype with a few counts. The chain has TRBV12-3 or TRBV12-4 and TRBJ2-7, with D maybe TRBD1 (5 bases). The CDR3 runs to 13 residues. The V end was cut by 7 bases, the J end by 4 bases, with 14 bases between. CDR3 amino acids: CASTQTQGYEQYF. The CDR3 region has the DNA TGTGCCAGCACCCAAACCCAGGGATACGAGCAGTACTTC.

In this sample, this clonotype turned up many times. The CDR3 here is CASSSRWILENTGELFF. In DNA, the CDR3 is TGTGCCAGCAGCTCCCGTTGGATCCTCGAGAACACCGGGGAGCTGTTTTTT. J is TRBJ2-2 and V is TRBV7-6; D call uncertain. Trimming removed 4 bases from V and 1 base from J, with 16 bases in between. CDR1 is SGHVS, CDR2 FNYEAQ, per germline. This CDR3 has 17 residues.

The table lists this clonotype with a few counts. The chain carries TRBV29-1 and TRBJ2-2, with D unclear. The CDR3 has 13 amino acids. The V end was cut by 3 bases, the J end by 1 base, with 6 bases between. CDR1 SQVTM and CDR2 ANQGSEA come from the germline V gene. The CDR3, as DNA: TGCAGCGTTGAGAGACAGAACACCGGGGAGCTGTTTTTT. The encoded protein is CSVERQNTGELFF.